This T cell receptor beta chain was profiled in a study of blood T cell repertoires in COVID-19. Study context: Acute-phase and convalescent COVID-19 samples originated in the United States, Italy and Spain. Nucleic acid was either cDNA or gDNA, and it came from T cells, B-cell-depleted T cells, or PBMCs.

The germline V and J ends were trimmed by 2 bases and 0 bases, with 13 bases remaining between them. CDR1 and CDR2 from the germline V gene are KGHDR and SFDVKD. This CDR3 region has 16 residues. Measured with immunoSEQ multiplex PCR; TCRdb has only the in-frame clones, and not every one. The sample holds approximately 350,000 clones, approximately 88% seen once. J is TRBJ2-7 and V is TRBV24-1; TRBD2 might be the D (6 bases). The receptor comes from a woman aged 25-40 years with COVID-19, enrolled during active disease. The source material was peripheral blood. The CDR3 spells CATSDSGLGSSYEQYF. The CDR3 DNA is TGTGCCACCAGTGATTCGGGACTGGGAAGCTCCTACGAGCAGTACTTC.